Below are 11 T cell receptor beta chains sequenced from a single sample in a study of vaccination effects on CD4 cells after COVID-19. Using viral peptide pools, the ViraFEST assay grew out antigen-specific CD4+ T cells prior to sequencing. When around nine days of culture had elapsed, CD4+ T cells were isolated. Participants received two doses of either the BNT162b2 or mRNA-1273 vaccine. Their recognized antigens are unknown. Measured with immunoSEQ multiplex PCR; TCRdb has only the in-frame clones, and not every one. The table lists approximately 29,000 clones, around 70% of them singletons. The input for sequencing was CD4+ T cells from PBMCs cultured with HCoV-NL63 spike peptides, taken after COVID-19 vaccination. The receptors derive from a human donor who received a COVID-19 vaccine.

The chain joins TRBV7-2 to TRBJ2-5; 9 positions agree with TRBD2. Germline CDR1 reads SGHTA; CDR2 reads FQGNSA. Trimming took 6 bases from V and 1 from J; bases not matched to a gene: 6. This CDR3 is 15 amino acids long. CDR3 coding DNA: TGTGCCAGCAGGCAGACTAGCGGTTCCCAAGAGACCCAGTACTTC. Protein sequence: CASRQTSGSQETQYF. The full variable domain, in which reference TRBV7-2 and TRBJ2-5 provide the parts outside the CDR3, is GAGVSQSPSNKVTEKGKDVELRCDPISGHTALYWYRQSLGQGLEFLIYFQGNSAPDKSGLPSDRFSAERTGGSVSTLTIQRTQQEDSAVYLCASRQTSGSQETQYFGPGTRLLVL.

The genes are TRBV10-1 and TRBJ2-7; D is undetermined. Germline CDR1 WNHNN, CDR2 SYGVQD (reference sequence). The CDR3 extends over 12 amino acids. Deletions cut 7 bases from V and 6 bases from J, with 13 bases between. CDR3 DNA: TGCGCCAGCAATGTCTCGGGTGGCGAGCAGTACTTC. Translating it yields CASNVSGGEQYF.

This rearrangement joins TRBV7-9 to TRBJ2-7; weak D call: TRBD2 (6 bases). Looked up from germline, CDR1 is SEHNR and CDR2 is FQNEAQ (reference sequence). V lost 5 bases to trimming and J lost 2 bases, with 13 bases between them. The CDR3 has 14 amino acids. The CDR3 sequence is CASSRRGLAYEQYF. The CDR3 DNA follows: TGTGCCAGCAGCCGGAGGGGACTGGCCTACGAGCAGTACTTC.

CDR3 in amino acids: CSVEISGSFNEQFF. CDR3 DNA: TGCAGCGTTGAAATAAGCGGGAGCTTCAATGAGCAGTTCTTC. The rearrangement joins TRBV29-1 to TRBJ2-1; 8 bases fit TRBD2. The CDR3 runs to 14 residues. V lost 2 bases, J lost 6 bases, and 6 bases stayed unmatched. Germline lookup yields CDR1 SQVTM and CDR2 ANQGSEA.

V and J are TRBV18 and TRBJ1-4; D is possibly TRBD1 (5 bases). The CDR3 is 15 amino acids. CDR1 is KGHSH, CDR2 LQKENI, per germline. V dropped 6 bases and J dropped 3 bases, with 14 bases sitting between them. The CDR3: CASSRPGTANEKLFF. The CDR3 coding sequence is TGTGCCAGCTCTCGTCCCGGGACGGCTAATGAAAAACTGTTTTTT.

The rearrangement uses TRBV5-1 and TRBJ2-3; D is possibly TRBD1 or TRBD2 (5 bases each). The CDR3 covers 16 residues. Trimming removed 4 bases at V and 0 bases at J, with 15 bases between. The V gene's germline CDR1 is SGHRS and CDR2 YFSETQ. For the CDR3, the DNA is TGCGCCAGCAGCCCCTATGGGGGATCTAGCACAGATACGCAGTATTTT. This codes for CASSPYGGSSTDTQYF. Using reference TRBV5-1 and TRBJ2-3 for the parts outside the CDR3, the full variable domain is KAGVTQTPRYLIKTRGQQVTLSCSPISGHRSVSWYQQTPGQGLQFLFEYFSETQRNKGNFPGRFSGRQFSNSRSEMNVSTLELGDSALYLCASSPYGGSSTDTQYFGPGTRLTVL.

The chain joins TRBV12-3 or TRBV12-4 to TRBJ1-1; no clear D. CDR3 size: 12 residues. Trimming took off 5 bases at V and 5 bases at J, with 9 bases between the two ends. This chain's CDR3 is CASSPLWTEAFF. The CDR3, as DNA: TGTGCCAGCAGTCCCCTGTGGACTGAAGCTTTCTTT.

The rearrangement links TRBV2 to TRBJ1-1; D remains ambiguous. Germline CDR1 and CDR2: SNHLY and FYNNEI. Trimming cost V 6 bases and J 5 bases, with 13 bases left between them. This CDR3 is built from 13 residues. The CDR3 loop is CASSDRSGTEAFF. The CDR3 DNA is TGTGCCAGCAGCGATAGGAGTGGGACTGAAGCTTTCTTT.

V gene TRBV11-2 combines with J gene TRBJ2-2; tentatively, D is TRBD2 (7 bases). In germline, CDR1 is SGHAT, CDR2 FQNNGV. V dropped 4 bases and J dropped 0 bases, with 9 bases sitting between them. This CDR3 has 15 residues. In nucleotides, the CDR3 is TGTGCCAGCAGCTGGGGGGGCGCGAACACCGGGGAGCTGTTTTTT. This translates into CASSWGGANTGELFF.

This clone was seen only a few times. The chain employs TRBV18 and TRBJ2-5, with D uncertain. CDR1 and CDR2 from the germline V gene are KGHSH and LQKENI. V was clipped by 2 bases and J by 4 bases, with 5 bases between them. CDR3 length: 12 residues. CDR3 residues: CASSPASETQYF. CDR3 sequence (DNA): TGTGCCAGCTCACCAGCCTCAGAGACCCAGTACTTC.

CDR3 amino acids: CASSLTSDKGLEQYF. CDR3 bases: TGTGCCAGCTCACTAACCAGCGATAAAGGCCTGGAGCAGTACTTC. The J gene is TRBJ2-7, the V gene TRBV18; D is unclear. Trimming removed 4 bases from V and 7 bases from J, with 20 bases in between. Germline loops: CDR1 KGHSH, CDR2 LQKENI. The CDR3 contains 15 residues.